These T cell receptor beta chains were read from a single sample in a study of blood T cell repertoires in COVID-19. Measured with immunoSEQ multiplex PCR; TCRdb has only the in-frame clones, and not every one. Seen here are under 200,000 clones, roughly 81% observed once, and the top ten hold around 5%. The sample taken for sequencing was peripheral blood. These receptors were obtained from an elderly woman with acute or convalescent COVID-19. Each CDR3 is given with its conserved first and last residue. A D gene is named only where the DNA matches it firmly. The size entry is marked missing in some rows and otherwise reads once, few, many or a size class.

CDR3 length,J gene,clone size,D gene,V gene,CDR3 protein,CDR3 DNA
15,TRBJ1-2,.,TRBD1,TRBV19,CASSIPPYRGYGYTF,TGTGCCAGTAGTATCCCCCCATACAGGGGTTACGGCTACACCTTC
15,TRBJ2-5,.,TRBD1,TRBV7-9,CASSPDRGHQETQYF,TGTGCCAGCAGCCCGGACAGGGGGCACCAAGAGACCCAGTACTTC
12,TRBJ1-2,.,TRBD1,TRBV6-6,CAISRQGGGYTF,TGTGCCATCAGCAGACAGGGCGGTGGCTACACCTTC
16,TRBJ1-3,.,.,TRBV5-1,CASSLGTASSGNTIYF,TGCGCCAGCAGCTTGGGGACAGCCTCCTCTGGAAACACCATATATTTT
16,TRBJ2-5,once,TRBD1,TRBV24-1,CATSDPGQGDQETQYF,TGTGCCACCAGTGATCCGGGACAGGGAGATCAAGAGACCCAGTACTTC
17,TRBJ2-1,.,TRBD1,TRBV27,CASSLFLDRVRSNEQFF,TGTGCCAGCAGTTTATTCTTAGACAGGGTAAGGAGCAATGAGCAGTTCTTC
13,TRBJ1-6,.,.,TRBV6-5,CASSRGPYSPLHF,TGTGCCAGCAGCCGGGGTCCATATTCACCCCTCCACTTT
14,TRBJ1-1,.,.,TRBV18,CASSQQNMNTEAFF,TGTGCCAGCTCACAACAGAACATGAACACTGAAGCTTTCTTT
13,TRBJ2-7,.,.,TRBV5-6,CASSLVDRGEQYF,TGTGCCAGCAGCTTGGTGGATCGAGGCGAGCAGTACTTC
17,TRBJ1-2,.,.,TRBV5-1,CASSLEAARGLNYGYTF,TGCGCCAGCAGCTTGGAGGCAGCCCGAGGGTTAAACTATGGCTACACCTTC
14,TRBJ1-2,few,.,TRBV7-2,CASSWRDPIYGYTF,TGTGCCAGCAGCTGGAGGGACCCTATCTATGGCTACACCTTC
15,TRBJ2-7,.,TRBD1,TRBV4-3,CASSQGVGQVGGQYF,TGCGCCAGCAGCCAAGGGGTAGGACAGGTCGGAGGACAGTACTTC
13,TRBJ2-7,once,.,TRBV28,CASSLRVGYEQYF,TGTGCCAGCAGCTTACGGGTGGGCTACGAGCAGTACTTC
15,TRBJ1-6,.,.,TRBV2,CASSEADRGNSPLHF,TGTGCCAGCAGTGAAGCCGACCGAGGGAATTCACCCCTCCACTTT